This passage covers 5 T cell receptor beta chains from one sample sequenced in a study of T cells in Graves' hyperthyroidism and ophthalmopathy. There were TCR beta CDR3 regions amplified from RNA transcripts. TCR CDR3 underwent first-round RT-PCR with the HTBI primer set. In TCRdb, the multiplex PCR reads were re-called with MiXCR into one record per CDR3 protein. The sample has a few hundred thousand distinct CDR3 sequences; more than 15% are singletons. The sequencing input was blood. These receptors were collected from a woman in her thirties with Graves' hyperthyroidism.

This clonotype was seen at least ten times. This chain joins TRBV5-1 and TRBJ1-1, with a tentative D call TRBD1 (6 bases). From germline, CDR1 is SGHRS and CDR2 YFSETQ. V lost 3 bases and J 0 bases, leaving 15 bases between the germline ends. The CDR3 has 16 amino acids. CDR3 sequence reads: CASSSLTGGLNTEAFF. The DNA for the CDR3 is TGCGCCAGCAGCTCCCTGACAGGTGGTCTGAACACTGAAGCTTTCTTT.

This clonotype was found many times. The rearrangement links TRBV6-1 to TRBJ1-2; D gene uncertain. Deletions cut 2 bases from V and 3 bases from J, with 7 bases between. The germline V gene encodes CDR1 MNHNS and CDR2 SASEGT. CDR3 size: 13 residues. Here the CDR3 DNA reads TGTGCCAGCAGTGAAAACACAGACTATGGCTACACCTTC. It encodes CASSENTDYGYTF.

This clonotype was picked up many times. This chain links TRBV11-2 with TRBJ2-7; the match to TRBD1 covers 9 bases. Germline trimming cut 5 bases from V and 3 bases from J; bases unmatched to any gene: 8. The CDR3 runs to 15 residues. From germline, CDR1 is SGHAT and CDR2 FQNNGV. The CDR3 bases are TGTGCCAGCAGCCGAACGACAGGGGGAAACTACGAGCAGTACTTC. Translated, it gives CASSRTTGGNYEQYF.

The chain employs TRBV14 and TRBJ2-7; TRBD1 aligns across 7 bases. Germline V gene lookup returns CDR1 SGHDN and CDR2 FVKESK. V shed 4 bases, J shed 2 bases, and the junction held 8 bases outside the gene matches. This CDR3 comprises 15 residues. The CDR3 sequence is CASSPTGTVPYEQYF. The DNA for the CDR3 is TGTGCCAGCAGCCCGACCGGGACAGTCCCCTACGAGCAGTACTTC.

This clonotype was detected many times. J is TRBJ2-5 and V is TRBV28, with TRBD1 identical over 9 bases. The length of the CDR3 is 17 residues. V was pared by 6 bases and J by 5 bases, with 16 bases of the junction left unmatched. Germline CDR1 reads MDHEN; CDR2 reads SYDVKM. CDR3 DNA sequence: TGTGCCAGCAGCCCGGGACAGGGAATCGCGGCGGGCGAGACCCAGTACTTC. It yields the protein CASSPGQGIAAGETQYF.